These 7 T cell receptor beta chains were sequenced from one sample in a study of cytomegalovirus exposure and HLA in healthy donors. The PCR ran on 60 Vbeta and 13 Jbeta primers. Libraries were prepared by immunoSEQ multiplex PCR; TCRdb keeps only in-frame clonotypes and omits some of them. The sample records under 130,000 clones, under 85% being singletons. The sample consisted of PBMCs. The receptor source for this set is a man aged 35 to 55 in good health and CMV-seronegative.

The CDR3 here is CASSRDSISYEQYF. CDR3 bases: TGTGCCAGCAGCCGGGACAGCATATCCTACGAGCAGTACTTC. The gene calls are TRBV5-5 and TRBJ2-7; TRBD1 agrees at 7 bases. The junction had 5 bases not matched to a gene; V was cut back by 4 bases and J by 1 base. Germline V gene data show CDR1 as SGHKS and CDR2 as YYEKEE (reference sequence). CDR3 size: 14 residues.

This clone was found a few times. This chain uses TRBV9 with TRBJ1-3, with D possibly matching TRBD1 (6 bases). There are 14 residues in the CDR3. Germline lookup yields CDR1 SGDLS and CDR2 YYNGEE. V was clipped by 4 bases and J by 4 bases, with 12 bases between them. The CDR3 protein is CASSPRTVGNTIYF. The CDR3 DNA sequence: TGTGCCAGCAGCCCCCGGACAGTGGGAAACACCATATATTTT.

V gene TRBV4-2 combines with J gene TRBJ2-1; weak D call: TRBD2 (6 bases). CDR3 length equals 15 residues. V was pared by 0 bases and J by 6 bases, with 12 bases between. CDR1 is LGHNA and CDR2 is YNFKEQ in the germline V gene. DNA for the CDR3: TGTGCCAGCAGCCAAGAGCGGGGCCCAATCAATGAGCAGTTCTTC. It is translated as CASSQERGPINEQFF.

This chain connects TRBV28 to TRBJ2-7; weak D call: TRBD2 (6 bases). The V and J ends lost 6 bases and 1 base respectively, with 13 bases between them. Germline V gene sequence: CDR1 MDHEN, CDR2 SYDVKM. CDR3 length: 14 residues. The CDR3 reads CASRGGDRSYEQYF. The CDR3 region has the DNA TGTGCCAGCAGGGGAGGAGACAGATCCTACGAGCAGTACTTC. The variable domain in full, with the rest retrieved from reference TRBV28 and TRBJ2-7, is DVKVTQSSRYLVKRTGEKVFLECVQDMDHENMFWYRQDPGLGLRLIYFSYDVKMKEKGDIPEGYSVSREKKERFSLILESASTNQTSMYLCASRGGDRSYEQYFGPGTRLTVT.

This clone is a singleton in its sample. The chain uses TRBV19 and TRBJ2-1; possible D gene TRBD2, 6 bases. The CDR3 contains 16 residues. V was pared by 4 bases and J by 4 bases, with 17 bases between. Germline V gene data show CDR1 as LNHDA and CDR2 as SQIVND (reference sequence). CDR3 amino acids: CASSKSSGLHYNEQFF. For the CDR3, the DNA is TGTGCCAGTAGTAAATCCTCGGGACTCCATTACAATGAGCAGTTCTTC.

The chain is built from TRBV7-9 and TRBJ1-2; 9 nucleotides align to TRBD1. Germline V lookup: CDR1 SEHNR, CDR2 FQNEAQ (reference sequence). The CDR3 is 14 amino acids. Trimming removed 5 bases from V and 8 bases from J; junction bases left unmatched: 9. The CDR3: CASSERTGAGGYTF. The CDR3 bases are TGTGCCAGCAGCGAACGGACAGGGGCGGGGGGCTACACCTTC. Full variable domain (missing parts from reference TRBV7-9 and TRBJ1-2): DTGVSQNPRHKITKRGQNVTFRCDPISEHNRLYWYRQTLGQGPEFLTYFQNEAQLEKSRLLSDRFSAERPKGSFSTLEIQRTEQGDSAMYLCASSERTGAGGYTFGSGTRLTVV.

In its sample, this clone was seen a few times. The chain combines TRBV21-1 with TRBJ1-5. TRBV21-1 is marked as a pseudogene. The length of the CDR3 is 13 residues. In DNA form, the CDR3 reads TGTGCCAGCGCGGAGTTTCGCAATCAGCCCCAGCATTTT. Its protein is CASAEFRNQPQHF.